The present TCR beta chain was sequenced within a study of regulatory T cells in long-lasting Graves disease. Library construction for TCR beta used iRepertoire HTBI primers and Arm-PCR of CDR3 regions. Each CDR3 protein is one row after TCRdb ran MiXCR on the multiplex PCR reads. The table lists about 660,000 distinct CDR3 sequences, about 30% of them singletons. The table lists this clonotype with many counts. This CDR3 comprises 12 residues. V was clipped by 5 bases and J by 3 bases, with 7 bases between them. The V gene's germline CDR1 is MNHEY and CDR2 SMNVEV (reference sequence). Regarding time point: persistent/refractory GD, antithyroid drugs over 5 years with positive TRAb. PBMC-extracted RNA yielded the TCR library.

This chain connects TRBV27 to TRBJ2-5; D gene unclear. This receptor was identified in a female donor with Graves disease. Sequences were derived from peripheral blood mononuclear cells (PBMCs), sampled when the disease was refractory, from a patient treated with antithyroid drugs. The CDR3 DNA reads TGTGCCAGCAGTGGTCTAGAAGAGACCCAGTACTTC. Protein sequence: CASSGLEETQYF.